The clone carrying this TCR beta chain was detected only a few times. Then a second PCR, running roughly 7 to 11 cycles, was carried out with a sample-barcoded 5' primer and a J-beta primer mix. TCRdb re-called the 5' RACE reads through MiXCR, storing one row per CDR3 protein. The sample contains some 940,000 distinct CDR3 sequences, almost 30% of which appear only once. These data originate in a study of blood T cells in healthy people across ages. The sample was also linked to a second study, of T cells of mothers and their children.

Sequenced material: blood. This receptor was taken from a middle-aged woman in good health.

In DNA form, the CDR3 reads TGTGCCAGCAGCTCCGGGACCCGTGCGTACTATGGCTACACCTTC. Protein product: CASSSGTRAYYGYTF. The chain has TRBV5-8 and TRBJ1-2, with D possibly being TRBD1 (5 bases). Germline assignment: CDR1 SGHTS and CDR2 YDEGEE. Deletions cut 3 bases from V and 3 bases from J, with 15 bases between. The CDR3 extends over 15 amino acids.